Following are 30 T cell receptor beta chains from one sample sequenced in a study of blood T cell repertoires in COVID-19. Repertoires were generated with immunoSEQ multiplex PCR, while TCRdb's copy carries only in-frame clones and drops some. This table has hundreds of thousands of clones, 75% to 90% appearing once. What was sequenced was PBMCs or T cells enriched from blood (not recorded which). These receptors were collected from a man under 40 who had recovered from COVID-19.

The chain uses TRBV29-1 and TRBJ1-4, with unresolved D. Germline assignment: CDR1 SQVTM and CDR2 ANQGSEA. Trimming removed 7 bases at V and 5 bases at J, with 11 bases between. This CDR3 has 12 amino acids. The CDR3 protein is CSAVTGNEKLFF. Written as DNA, the CDR3 is TGCAGCGCTGTTACGGGAAATGAAAAACTGTTTTTT. Full variable domain (outside the CDR3, taken from reference TRBV29-1 and TRBJ1-4): SAVISQKPSRDICQRGTSLTIQCQVDSQVTMMFWYRQQPGQSLTLIATANQGSEATYESGFVIDKFPISRPNLTFSTLTVSNMSPEDSSIYLCSAVTGNEKLFFGSGTQLSVL.

This chain joins TRBV15 and TRBJ2-3; the D gene is possibly TRBD2 (5 bases). The germline V gene has CDR1 LNHNV and CDR2 YYDKDF (reference sequence). V dropped 0 bases and J dropped 2 bases, with 12 bases sitting between them. The CDR3 covers 16 residues. CDR3 loop: CATSRDARGYTDTQYF. DNA for the CDR3: TGTGCCACCAGCAGAGATGCACGGGGTTACACAGATACGCAGTATTTT.

The chain recombines TRBV3-1 (or the pseudogene TRBV3-2) with TRBJ2-3; 9 nucleotides agree with TRBD2. The V gene's germline CDR1 is LGHDT and CDR2 YNNKEL (reference sequence). Trimming took 2 bases from V and 6 from J; bases not matched to a gene: 9. The CDR3 totals 16 residues. CDR3 residues: CASSQFPGLAYDTQYF. The CDR3 coding sequence is TGTGCCAGCAGCCAATTCCCGGGACTAGCTTACGATACGCAGTATTTT.

In nucleotides, the CDR3 is TGTGCCAGCAGTCCGGGACAGCCCACAGATACGCAGTATTTT. Its protein product is CASSPGQPTDTQYF. The chain combines TRBV27 with TRBJ2-3; 7 nucleotides align to TRBD1. J was trimmed by 2 bases and V by 5 bases; bases with no gene match: 4. The CDR3 spans 14 residues. CDR1 and CDR2 (germline): MNHEY, SMNVEV (reference sequence).

This clone was picked up a small number of times. The V call is TRBV28, the J call TRBJ2-7, with TRBD1 matching over 9 bases. CDR3 length equals 16 residues. J was trimmed by 5 bases and V by 5 bases; bases with no gene match: 13. The germline gives CDR1 MDHEN, CDR2 SYDVKM. The CDR3 nucleotides read TGTGCCAGCAGTGATCCTTCCGGGACAGGGCAGGACGAGCAGTACTTC. Translating gives CASSDPSGTGQDEQYF.

Written as DNA, the CDR3 is TGTGCCAGCAGCTTGGAACCCAGGGGTACTGAAGCTTTCTTT. Amino acids: CASSLEPRGTEAFF. The rearrangement uses TRBV5-8 and TRBJ1-1; the D gene is possibly TRBD1 (6 bases). The CDR3 is made up of 14 amino acids. Trimming stripped 0 bases from V and 5 bases from J, with 11 bases between. Germline CDR1 is SGHTS and CDR2 is YDEGEE.

The chain carries TRBV7-9 and TRBJ1-2; D is uncertain. Germline V gene sequence: CDR1 SEHNR, CDR2 FQNEAQ (reference sequence). The CDR3 is 14 residues long. V was trimmed by 2 bases and J by 4 bases, leaving 11 bases between them. The CDR3 reads CASSLKAGSYGYTF. CDR3 sequence (DNA): TGTGCCAGCAGCTTAAAAGCGGGTAGCTATGGCTACACCTTC.

This chain links TRBV19 with TRBJ1-1; 10 bases agree with TRBD1. This CDR3 comprises 14 residues. The V gene end was trimmed by 6 bases and the J gene end by 4 bases; junction bases not matched to a gene: 5. Germline CDR1 reads LNHDA; CDR2 reads SQIVND (reference sequence). This CDR3 is CASSPGQGGTEAFF. DNA for the CDR3: TGTGCCAGTAGCCCAGGACAGGGGGGCACTGAAGCTTTCTTT.

The chain recombines TRBV5-1 with TRBJ1-4, with D hard to call. V was cut by 0 bases and J by 2 bases, with 11 bases left in between. The CDR3 sequence is 16 residues long. Germline V gene sequence: CDR1 SGHRS, CDR2 YFSETQ. The CDR3 coding sequence is TGCGCCAGCAGCTTGGCTCAGAGGAAGACTAATGAAAAACTGTTTTTT. This encodes CASSLAQRKTNEKLFF. Combining the CDR3 with reference TRBV5-1 and TRBJ1-4 gives the whole variable domain KAGVTQTPRYLIKTRGQQVTLSCSPISGHRSVSWYQQTPGQGLQFLFEYFSETQRNKGNFPGRFSGRQFSNSRSEMNVSTLELGDSALYLCASSLAQRKTNEKLFFGSGTQLSVL.

This rearrangement joins TRBV5-4 to TRBJ2-1, with a tentative D call TRBD2 (6 bases). The CDR3 totals 14 residues. The ends were cut back, 0 bases at V and 8 bases at J, with 12 bases in the middle. Germline loops: CDR1 SGHNT, CDR2 YYREEE (reference sequence). This CDR3 is CASSLVTGGYEQFF. CDR3 sequence (DNA): TGTGCCAGCAGCTTGGTTACAGGAGGGTATGAGCAGTTCTTC.

The chain recombines TRBV7-9 with TRBJ2-3, with 10 bases lining up with TRBD2. This CDR3 is 18 amino acids long. V was pared by 4 bases and J by 3 bases, with 13 bases of the junction left unmatched. Germline values: CDR1 SEHNR, CDR2 FQNEAQ (reference sequence). Here the CDR3 reads CASSSVGWLAGATDTQYF. CDR3 sequence (DNA): TGTGCCAGCAGCTCTGTGGGTTGGCTAGCGGGAGCTACAGATACGCAGTATTTT.

This chain connects TRBV7-3 to TRBJ2-1; D is unclear. This CDR3 spans 12 amino acids. Germline values: CDR1 SGHTA, CDR2 FQGTGA. The V and J ends lost 2 bases and 10 bases respectively, with 9 bases between them. The CDR3 region has the DNA TGTGCCAGCAGCTTAGGCGGTAGGGAGCAGTTCTTC. Translation: CASSLGGREQFF.

This chain links TRBV5-4 with TRBJ2-1; TRBD1 agrees at 10 bases. The CDR3 has 15 residues. V trimming: 4 bases; J trimming: 4 bases; junction bases outside the gene matches: 5. Germline CDR1 is SGHNT and CDR2 is YYREEE (reference sequence). CDR3 sequence reads: CASSRDRGSYNEQFF. CDR3 sequence (DNA): TGTGCCAGCAGCCGGGACAGGGGCTCGTACAATGAGCAGTTCTTC.

The chain uses TRBV19 and TRBJ2-1; 11 bases line up with TRBD2. Germline lookup yields CDR1 LNHDA and CDR2 SQIVND (reference sequence). V lost 3 bases and J lost 5; bases outside the gene matches: 0. The CDR3 is made up of 14 amino acids. CDR3 loop: CASSMGLADNEQFF. DNA for the CDR3: TGTGCCAGTAGTATGGGACTAGCGGACAATGAGCAGTTCTTC.

The V gene is TRBV28, the J gene TRBJ2-1; 11 positions match TRBD2. J lost 8 bases, V lost 6 bases, and 15 bases had no gene match. The CDR3 is 17 residues long. Germline assignment: CDR1 MDHEN and CDR2 SYDVKM. The CDR3 sequence is CASSDPRSGRAEDEQFF. The DNA for the CDR3 is TGTGCCAGCAGCGACCCTCGTAGCGGGAGGGCGGAGGATGAGCAGTTCTTC. The full variable domain, rest sourced from reference TRBV28 and TRBJ2-1, is DVKVTQSSRYLVKRTGEKVFLECVQDMDHENMFWYRQDPGLGLRLIYFSYDVKMKEKGDIPEGYSVSREKKERFSLILESASTNQTSMYLCASSDPRSGRAEDEQFFGPGTRLTVL.

The CDR3 protein is CASRAGQGPYEQYF. Here the CDR3 DNA reads TGTGCCAGCAGGGCCGGACAGGGCCCCTACGAGCAGTACTTC. The chain is built from TRBV6-5 and TRBJ2-7, with 8 bases aligning to TRBD1. The CDR3 sequence is 14 residues long. With 6 bases clipped from V and 2 bases from J, the junction kept 6 bases outside the gene matches. Germline V gene lookup returns CDR1 MNHEY and CDR2 SVGAGI.

The V gene is TRBV7-9, the J gene TRBJ2-1, with D tentatively TRBD1 (6 bases). Trimming removed 5 bases at V and 5 bases at J, with 16 bases between. Germline V lookup: CDR1 SEHNR, CDR2 FQNEAQ (reference sequence). This CDR3 has 15 amino acids. This CDR3 reads CASSPGTYENNEQFF. As DNA, the CDR3 is TGTGCCAGCAGCCCCGGGACATACGAGAACAATGAGCAGTTCTTC. The full variable domain, with the rest looked up from reference TRBV7-9 and TRBJ2-1, is DTGVSQNPRHKITKRGQNVTFRCDPISEHNRLYWYRQTLGQGPEFLTYFQNEAQLEKSRLLSDRFSAERPKGSFSTLEIQRTEQGDSAMYLCASSPGTYENNEQFFGPGTRLTVL.

The chain combines TRBV6-5 with TRBJ2-7; 10 bases agree with TRBD2. Germline V gene data show CDR1 as MNHEY and CDR2 as SVGAGI. With V trimmed by 4 bases and J by 8 bases, 5 bases remained unmatched. The length of the CDR3 is 13 residues. The CDR3 protein is CASSSLAGVQQYF. The CDR3 DNA sequence: TGTGCCAGCAGTTCGCTAGCGGGAGTGCAGCAGTACTTC.

There are many counts of this clone. This sequence joins TRBV7-2 and TRBJ2-1; weak D call: TRBD2 (5 bases). The CDR3 loop spans 12 amino acids. Germline CDR1 is SGHTA and CDR2 is FQGNSA. V was pared by 5 bases and J by 8 bases, with 10 bases between. The CDR3 DNA reads TGTGCCAGCAGCCCGGACGGGGATGAGCAGTTCTTC. Protein sequence: CASSPDGDEQFF.

The chain uses TRBV19 and TRBJ1-5; D ambiguous. With 5 bases removed from V and 1 base from J, the gap between germline ends came to 15 bases. Germline CDR1 is LNHDA and CDR2 is SQIVND (reference sequence). CDR3 length equals 16 residues. CDR3 loop: CASSDQQRSSNQPQHF. The DNA for the CDR3 is TGTGCCAGTAGTGATCAACAGCGGTCGAGCAATCAGCCCCAGCATTTT.

The chain carries TRBV6-1 and TRBJ1-5; 7 positions match TRBD1. The CDR3 has 15 residues. The junction had 9 bases not matched to a gene; V was cut back by 3 bases and J by 7 bases. Germline V gene data show CDR1 as MNHNS and CDR2 as SASEGT. The CDR3 nucleotides are TGTGCCAGCAGTGACCCTCGACAGGGACGACAGCCCCAGCATTTT. It specifies CASSDPRQGRQPQHF.

This chain connects TRBV18 to TRBJ2-7; 8 nucleotides match TRBD2. The germline V gene has CDR1 KGHSH and CDR2 LQKENI. The CDR3 length is 15 residues. Trimming at V came to 2 bases and at J to 5 bases, leaving 8 bases not matched to a gene. CDR3 amino acids: CASSPSGLGLHEQYF. CDR3 DNA sequence: TGTGCCAGCTCACCATCGGGACTAGGATTGCACGAGCAGTACTTC.

This chain connects TRBV30 to TRBJ1-3; D possibly corresponds to TRBD1 (5 bases). CDR3 length: 14 amino acids. Looked up from germline, CDR1 is GTSNPN and CDR2 is SVGIG (reference sequence). V was pared by 2 bases and J by 1 base, with 9 bases between. Here the CDR3 reads CAWSIAGSGNTIYF. Here the CDR3 DNA reads TGTGCCTGGAGTATAGCAGGGTCTGGAAACACCATATATTTT.

V usage is TRBV18 and J usage is TRBJ1-2, with TRBD1 identical over 8 bases. There are 18 residues in the CDR3. Germline trimming cut 3 bases from V and 4 bases from J; bases unmatched to any gene: 16. The germline gives CDR1 KGHSH, CDR2 LQKENI. CDR3 sequence (DNA): TGTGCCAGCTCACCGGGACAGGAGGTGGATCTTGAGTTCTATGGCTACACCTTC. Its translation is CASSPGQEVDLEFYGYTF.

This rearrangement joins TRBV4-1 to TRBJ2-1, with 12 bases lining up with TRBD2. Germline V lookup: CDR1 MGHRA, CDR2 YSYEKL. The J segment lost 7 bases and the V segment lost 4 bases, leaving 5 bases of the junction unmatched. The CDR3 is 15 amino acids. In DNA, the CDR3 is TGCGCCAGCAGCCCCCGGACTAGCGGGAATAATGAGCAGTTCTTC. This translates into CASSPRTSGNNEQFF.

In its sample, this clone was seen a few times. The J gene is TRBJ1-1, the V gene TRBV7-3; possibly TRBD1 for D (6 bases). The CDR3 is 14 amino acids. Looked up from germline, CDR1 is SGHTA and CDR2 is FQGTGA. V dropped 5 bases and J dropped 6 bases, with 16 bases sitting between them. CDR3 nucleotide sequence: TGTGCCAGCAGCCTGAGCGGGGGGCTATCTGAAGCTTTCTTT. Translated, it gives CASSLSGGLSEAFF. Based on the CDR3 plus reference TRBV7-3 and TRBJ1-1, the full variable domain is GAGVSQTPSNKVTEKGKYVELRCDPISGHTALYWYRQSLGQGPEFLIYFQGTGAADDSGLPNDRFFAVRPEGSVSTLKIQRTERGDSAVYLCASSLSGGLSEAFFGQGTRLTVV.

This clone has only a few counts. The V and J genes are TRBV28 and TRBJ2-3; 12 bases line up with TRBD2. This CDR3 comprises 17 residues. Trimming at V came to 0 bases and at J to 4 bases, leaving 5 bases not matched to a gene. Germline V gene data show CDR1 as MDHEN and CDR2 as SYDVKM. CDR3 coding DNA: TGTGCCAGCAGTTTATGGGACCTAGCGGGAGGGCCAGATACGCAGTATTTT. It specifies CASSLWDLAGGPDTQYF.

The rearrangement uses TRBV7-9 and TRBJ2-1, with TRBD2 matching over 10 bases. CDR3 length equals 15 residues. Germline loops: CDR1 SEHNR, CDR2 FQNEAQ (reference sequence). With 8 bases clipped from V and 6 bases from J, the junction kept 10 bases outside the gene matches. The DNA of the CDR3 is TGTGCCAGCGGTTTTCTAGCGGGAGATTCCAATGAGCAGTTCTTC. Its translation: CASGFLAGDSNEQFF.

This chain joins TRBV11-1 and TRBJ1-5; D ambiguous. The germline V and J ends were trimmed by 1 base and 5 bases, with 6 bases remaining between them. Germline V gives CDR1 SGHAT, CDR2 FQDESV (reference sequence). The CDR3 consists of 13 residues. The DNA for the CDR3 is TGTGCCAGCAGCTTAGGCGGTTATCAGCCCCAGCATTTT. Amino acid sequence: CASSLGGYQPQHF.

This chain connects TRBV2 to TRBJ1-2; D is uncertain. The CDR3 has 14 residues. V was shortened by 6 bases and J by 3 bases, with 14 bases between the two germline ends. CDR1 is SNHLY, CDR2 FYNNEI, per germline. The chain's CDR3 is CASRAGSADYGYTF. The CDR3 DNA follows: TGTGCCAGCAGAGCCGGGTCCGCGGACTATGGCTACACCTTC.